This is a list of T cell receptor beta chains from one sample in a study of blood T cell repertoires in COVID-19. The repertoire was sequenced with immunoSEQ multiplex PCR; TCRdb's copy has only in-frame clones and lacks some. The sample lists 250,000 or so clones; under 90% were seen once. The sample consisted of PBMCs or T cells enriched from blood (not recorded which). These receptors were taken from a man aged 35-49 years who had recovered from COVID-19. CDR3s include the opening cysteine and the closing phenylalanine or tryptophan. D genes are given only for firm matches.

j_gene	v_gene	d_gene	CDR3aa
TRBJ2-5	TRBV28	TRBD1	CASSPADRGYAETQYF
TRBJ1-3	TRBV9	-	CASSVSTGNTIYF
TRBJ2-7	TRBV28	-	CASTSSRGPPYEQYF
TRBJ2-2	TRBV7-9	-	CASSFHDTGELFF
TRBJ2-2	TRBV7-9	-	CASSLVKGGTGELFF
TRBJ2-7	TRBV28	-	CASSLLQSARYEQYF
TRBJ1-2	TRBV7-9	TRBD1	CASSSISRDRAPYGYTF
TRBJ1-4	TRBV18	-	CASSLDSLQRSTNEKLFF
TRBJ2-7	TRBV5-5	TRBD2	CASSLWLAGDEQYF
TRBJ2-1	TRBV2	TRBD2	CASSEAPGGWTYNEQFF
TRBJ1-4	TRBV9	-	CASSVGAGTTNEKLFF
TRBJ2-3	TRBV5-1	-	CASSLGDPVDTQYF
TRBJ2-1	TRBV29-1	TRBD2	CSVGPSGGHEQFF
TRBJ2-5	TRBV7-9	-	CASSGAQNFGTQYF
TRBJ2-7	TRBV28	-	CASSFSLRGGGYEQYF
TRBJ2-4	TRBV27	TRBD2	CASTDVMRGSSLAKNIQYF
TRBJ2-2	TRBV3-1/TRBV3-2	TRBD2	CASSLLAGDPGELFF
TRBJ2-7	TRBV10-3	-	CAISVLGSYEQYF
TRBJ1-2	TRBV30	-	CAWNRVNGYGYTF
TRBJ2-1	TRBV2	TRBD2	CARAAAGVNEQFF
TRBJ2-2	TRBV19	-	CASHDTGELFF
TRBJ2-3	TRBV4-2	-	CASSQVEGRDTQYF
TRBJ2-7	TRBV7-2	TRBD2	CASRWTSGSIYEQYF
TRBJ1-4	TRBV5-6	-	CASRHRATNEKLFF
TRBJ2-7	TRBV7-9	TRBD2	CASSPRAGGLYEQYF
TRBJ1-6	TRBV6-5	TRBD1	CASIGGEPYNSPLHF
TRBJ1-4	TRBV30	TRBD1	CAWSRGWGEKLFF
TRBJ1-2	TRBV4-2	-	CASSTNDYTNYGYTF
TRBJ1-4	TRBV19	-	CASSIRVPNEKLFF
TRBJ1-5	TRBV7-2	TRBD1	CASSRGQGNQPQHF
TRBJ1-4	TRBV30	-	CAWSGLYLGGQELFF
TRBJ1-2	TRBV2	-	CASSGRGHSYGYTF
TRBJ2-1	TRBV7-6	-	CASSDQGSSYNEQFF
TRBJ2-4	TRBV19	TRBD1	CASSLRTGVGKNIQYF